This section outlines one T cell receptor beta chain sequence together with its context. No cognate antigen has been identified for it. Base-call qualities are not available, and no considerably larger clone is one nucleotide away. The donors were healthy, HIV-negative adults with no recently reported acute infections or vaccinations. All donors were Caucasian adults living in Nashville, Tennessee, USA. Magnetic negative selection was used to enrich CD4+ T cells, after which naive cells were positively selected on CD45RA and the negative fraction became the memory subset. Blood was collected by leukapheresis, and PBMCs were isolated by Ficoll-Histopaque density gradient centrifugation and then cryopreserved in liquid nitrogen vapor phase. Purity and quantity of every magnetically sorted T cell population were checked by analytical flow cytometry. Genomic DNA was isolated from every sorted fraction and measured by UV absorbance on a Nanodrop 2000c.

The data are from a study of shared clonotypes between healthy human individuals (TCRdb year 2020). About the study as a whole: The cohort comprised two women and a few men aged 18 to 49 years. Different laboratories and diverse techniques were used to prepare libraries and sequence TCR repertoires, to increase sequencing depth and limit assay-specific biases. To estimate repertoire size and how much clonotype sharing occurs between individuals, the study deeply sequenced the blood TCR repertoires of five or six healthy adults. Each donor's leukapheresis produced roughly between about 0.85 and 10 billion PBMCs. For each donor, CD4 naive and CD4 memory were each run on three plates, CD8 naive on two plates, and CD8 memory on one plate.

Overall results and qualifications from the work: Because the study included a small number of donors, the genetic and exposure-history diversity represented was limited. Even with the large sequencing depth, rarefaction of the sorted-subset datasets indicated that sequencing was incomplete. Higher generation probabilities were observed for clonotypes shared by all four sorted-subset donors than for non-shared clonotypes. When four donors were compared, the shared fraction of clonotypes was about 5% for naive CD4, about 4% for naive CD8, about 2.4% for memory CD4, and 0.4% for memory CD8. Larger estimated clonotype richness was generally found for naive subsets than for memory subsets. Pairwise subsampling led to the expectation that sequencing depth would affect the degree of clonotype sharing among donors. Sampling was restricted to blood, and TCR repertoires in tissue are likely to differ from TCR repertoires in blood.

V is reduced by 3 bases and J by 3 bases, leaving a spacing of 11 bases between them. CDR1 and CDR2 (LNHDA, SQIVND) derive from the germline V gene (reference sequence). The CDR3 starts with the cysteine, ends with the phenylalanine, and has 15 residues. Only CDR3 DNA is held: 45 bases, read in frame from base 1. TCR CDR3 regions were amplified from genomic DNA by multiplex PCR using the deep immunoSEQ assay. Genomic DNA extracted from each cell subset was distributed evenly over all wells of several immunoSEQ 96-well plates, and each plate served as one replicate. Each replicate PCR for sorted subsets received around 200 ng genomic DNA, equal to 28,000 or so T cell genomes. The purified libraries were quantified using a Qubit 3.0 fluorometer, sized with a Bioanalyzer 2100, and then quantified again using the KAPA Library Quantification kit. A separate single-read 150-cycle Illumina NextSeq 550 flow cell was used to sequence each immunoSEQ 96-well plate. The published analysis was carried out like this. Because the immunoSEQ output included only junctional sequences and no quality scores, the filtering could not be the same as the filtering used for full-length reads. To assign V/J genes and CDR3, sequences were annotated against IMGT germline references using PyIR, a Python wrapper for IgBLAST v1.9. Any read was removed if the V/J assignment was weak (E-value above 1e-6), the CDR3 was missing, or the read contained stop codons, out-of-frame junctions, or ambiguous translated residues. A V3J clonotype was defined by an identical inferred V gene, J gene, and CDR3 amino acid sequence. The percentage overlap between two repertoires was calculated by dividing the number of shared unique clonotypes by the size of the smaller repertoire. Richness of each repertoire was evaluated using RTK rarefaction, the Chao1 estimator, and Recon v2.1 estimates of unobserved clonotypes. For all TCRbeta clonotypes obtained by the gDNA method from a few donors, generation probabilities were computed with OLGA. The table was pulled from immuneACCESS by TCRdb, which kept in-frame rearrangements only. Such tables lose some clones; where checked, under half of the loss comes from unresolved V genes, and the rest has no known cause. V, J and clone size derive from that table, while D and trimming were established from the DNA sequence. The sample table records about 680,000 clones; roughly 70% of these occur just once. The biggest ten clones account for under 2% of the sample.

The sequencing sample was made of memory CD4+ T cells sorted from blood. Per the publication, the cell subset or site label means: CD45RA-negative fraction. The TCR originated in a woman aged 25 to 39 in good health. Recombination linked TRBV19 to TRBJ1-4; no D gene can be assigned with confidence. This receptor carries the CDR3 CASSIVTSSNEKLFF. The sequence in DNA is TGTGCCAGTAGTATTGTGACGTCGTCTAATGAAAAACTGTTTTTT.